A single sample gave rise to the 30 T cell receptor beta chains below, sequenced in a study of post-analysis software for immune sequencing data. Whole-study results and caveats: Roughly 5 TRBV segments (TRBV5-6, TRBV5-1 and TRBV20-1 among them) occurred more frequently in patients than in controls.

These receptors have no known antigen. The TCR beta cDNA libraries carried unique molecular identifiers. From the PCR reads, TCRdb called clonotypes with MiXCR, one entry per CDR3 protein. In the table there are roughly 540,000 distinct CDR3 sequences, around 34% of which are singletons. Specimen: blood. These receptor sequences come from a girl aged 2-17 years with multiple sclerosis.

This clonotype was seen a few times. The chain links TRBV2 to TRBJ2-7, with D possibly being TRBD2 (6 bases). The V end lost 4 bases, the J end lost 2 bases, and 15 bases lay between the germline ends. Looked up from germline, CDR1 is SNHLY and CDR2 is FYNNEI. This CDR3 comprises 15 residues. The CDR3 coding sequence is TGTGCCAGCAGTGTAGCGGACCTCGCCACCTACGAGCAGTACTTC. Amino acid sequence: CASSVADLATYEQYF.

The CDR3 DNA reads TGCGCCAGCAGCTTCGGTCGTAATGAAAAACTGTTTTTT. It encodes CASSFGRNEKLFF. The rearrangement links TRBV5-1 to TRBJ1-4; no firm D call. V lost 2 bases and J 4 bases, leaving 6 bases between the germline ends. CDR3 length: 13 amino acids. Germline values: CDR1 SGHRS, CDR2 YFSETQ.

There are a few counts of this clonotype. This chain joins TRBV2 and TRBJ1-2; weak D call: TRBD1 (6 bases). Germline CDR1 SNHLY, CDR2 FYNNEI. CDR3 length equals 15 residues. Trimming shortened V by 5 bases and J by 2 bases, and 15 bases separated the two germline ends. CDR3 region: CASSSLGGQNYGYTF. The CDR3 DNA sequence: TGTGCCAGCAGTTCCCTAGGGGGGCAAAACTATGGCTACACCTTC.

This chain joins TRBV3-1 and TRBJ2-3; 10 bases are a match to TRBD2. After removal of 4 bases from V and 4 bases from J, the junction contained 11 bases not matched to a gene. Germline lookup yields CDR1 LGHDT and CDR2 YNNKEL (reference sequence). This CDR3 is built from 17 residues. CDR3 residues: CASSLRTSGIGADTQYF. The CDR3 DNA is TGTGCCAGCAGCCTTAGGACTAGCGGTATCGGGGCAGATACGCAGTATTTT.

The chain uses TRBV10-1 and TRBJ2-3; 9 positions match TRBD2. Trimming took 6 bases from V and 4 from J; bases not matched to a gene: 8. This CDR3 is 15 amino acids long. The germline gives CDR1 WNHNN, CDR2 SYGVQD (reference sequence). The CDR3 region has the DNA TGCGCCAGCAGCCCTAGCGGGGCCCTCCCAGATACGCAGTATTTT. Amino acid sequence: CASSPSGALPDTQYF.

The gene calls are TRBV20-1 and TRBJ2-1; 10 nucleotides agree with TRBD2. The tail of the sequence fits TRBJ2-7 better, so the J call may be wrong. The germline CDR1 and CDR2 sequences are DFQATT and SNEGSKA (reference sequence). This CDR3 has 13 amino acids. The CDR3 region has the DNA TGCAGTGCTTCATTAGCGGGGGGTTTCCAGCAGTACTTC. It yields the protein CSASLAGGFQQYF.

The rearrangement uses TRBV29-1 and TRBJ2-1; TRBD2 is a possible D gene (6 bases). The germline CDR1 and CDR2 sequences are SQVTM and ANQGSEA. The CDR3 covers 12 residues. V was pared by 4 bases and J by 6 bases, with 10 bases between. DNA of the CDR3: TGCAGCGTTGTGGAGGGCCGCAATGAGCAGTTCTTC. Amino acids: CSVVEGRNEQFF.

The chain uses TRBV7-9 and TRBJ1-6; 7 bases align to TRBD1. With V trimmed by 0 bases and J by 14 bases, 4 bases remained unmatched. This CDR3 is built from 13 residues. CDR1 is SEHNR and CDR2 is FQNEAQ in the germline V gene (reference sequence). The CDR3 DNA follows: TGTGCCAGCAGCTTAGCGGGACAGAGTACCCTCCACTTT. Protein product: CASSLAGQSTLHF.

In this sample, this clonotype turned up a few times. V usage is TRBV6-4 and J usage is TRBJ2-5; the match to TRBD2 covers 12 bases. Trimming took 4 bases from V and 3 from J; bases not matched to a gene: 18. The CDR3 is 20 amino acids. Germline V lookup: CDR1 MRHNA, CDR2 SNTAGT. The DNA of the CDR3 is TGTGCCAGCAGTGTCCTTAGGGAGACTAGCGGGAGTCCTCCCAAAGAGACCCAGTACTTC. This encodes CASSVLRETSGSPPKETQYF.

This sequence joins TRBV18 and TRBJ2-7, with D perhaps assigned TRBD1 or TRBD2 (5 bases each). Trimming took 3 bases from V and 6 from J, leaving 18 bases between them. The length of the CDR3 is 15 residues. The germline V gene encodes CDR1 KGHSH and CDR2 LQKENI. CDR3 bases: TGTGCCAGCTCACCCGGGGACCGACCGTTCGGCGAGCAGTACTTC. Amino acid sequence: CASSPGDRPFGEQYF.

The V gene is TRBV5-1, the J gene TRBJ2-3; 11 bases line up with TRBD2. The CDR3 consists of 17 residues. Germline V gene sequence: CDR1 SGHRS, CDR2 YFSETQ. V dropped 2 bases and J dropped 2; count of bases not matched to a gene: 7. CDR3: CASSFYPSGGTTDTQYF. For the CDR3, the DNA is TGCGCCAGCAGCTTTTATCCTAGCGGGGGGACCACAGATACGCAGTATTTT. The entire variable domain, with the rest obtained from reference TRBV5-1 and TRBJ2-3, is as follows: KAGVTQTPRYLIKTRGQQVTLSCSPISGHRSVSWYQQTPGQGLQFLFEYFSETQRNKGNFPGRFSGRQFSNSRSEMNVSTLELGDSALYLCASSFYPSGGTTDTQYFGPGTRLTVL.

This clonotype was counted only a few times. V gene TRBV20-1 combines with J gene TRBJ2-1; D gene unclear. V was trimmed by 5 bases and J by 3 bases, leaving 11 bases between them. The CDR3 consists of 13 residues. Germline V lookup: CDR1 DFQATT, CDR2 SNEGSKA (reference sequence). The CDR3 reads CSADATDYNEQFF. The DNA of the CDR3 is TGCAGTGCTGACGCGACGGACTACAATGAGCAGTTCTTC.

This clonotype appeared a few times. The chain links TRBV20-1 to TRBJ2-6; D is unresolved. CDR1 is DFQATT and CDR2 is SNEGSKA in the germline V gene (reference sequence). This CDR3 contains 12 residues. V was pared by 3 bases and J by 4 bases, with 4 bases between. CDR3 nucleotides: TGCAGTGCTAGTAAGGGGGCCAACGTCCTGACTTTC. Amino acids: CSASKGANVLTF.

In its sample, this clonotype was seen a few times. V gene TRBV10-3 combines with J gene TRBJ1-5; 9 bases agree with TRBD1. In germline, CDR1 is ENHRY, CDR2 SYGVKD. CDR3 length: 11 amino acids. V lost 10 bases to trimming and J lost 13 bases; unmatched junction nucleotides: 8. This CDR3 reads CATGQGDEQHF. The CDR3 bases are TGTGCCACGGGACAGGGTGACGAACAGCATTTT.

V usage is TRBV4-1 and J usage is TRBJ2-6; D remains ambiguous. Germline loops: CDR1 MGHRA, CDR2 YSYEKL. This CDR3 spans 16 amino acids. Trimming left V 2 bases short and J 1 base short, with 9 bases between. CDR3 amino acids: CASSQRLRSGANVLTF. DNA of the CDR3: TGCGCCAGCAGCCAACGCCTACGTTCTGGGGCCAACGTCCTGACTTTC.

The J gene is TRBJ1-1, the V gene TRBV20-1; D ambiguous. The germline V gene has CDR1 DFQATT and CDR2 SNEGSKA (reference sequence). CDR3 length: 14 amino acids. The CDR3 here is CRATQSLMNTEAFF. The CDR3 DNA reads TGCAGGGCAACACAGTCCCTAATGAACACTGAAGCTTTCTTT.

This clonotype was observed many times. The rearrangement links TRBV29-1 to TRBJ2-7, with 7 bases matching TRBD1. The CDR3 contains 12 residues. Per the germline V gene, CDR1 is SQVTM and CDR2 is ANQGSEA. Losses at the gene ends were 7 bases for V and 1 base for J; bases not matched to a gene: 4. In DNA, the CDR3 is TGCAGCGGCCGACAGGGATCCTACGAGCAGTACTTC. Amino acids: CSGRQGSYEQYF.

The rearrangement links TRBV20-1 to TRBJ1-5; D unclear. The length of the CDR3 is 15 residues. Germline V lookup: CDR1 DFQATT, CDR2 SNEGSKA (reference sequence). With 0 bases removed from V and 3 bases from J, the gap between germline ends came to 12 bases. In DNA form, the CDR3 reads TGCAGTGCTAGAGATGAGTCCAGGTACAATCAGCCCCAGCATTTT. The encoded protein is CSARDESRYNQPQHF.

This clonotype was seen a handful of times. J is TRBJ1-4 and V is TRBV11-2, with TRBD1 as a possible D gene (5 bases). Germline V gene lookup returns CDR1 SGHAT and CDR2 FQNNGV. The V end was cut by 5 bases, the J end by 0 bases, with 13 bases between. The CDR3 spans 16 residues. The CDR3 sequence is CASSTWTTATNEKLFF. The CDR3 bases are TGTGCCAGCAGCACCTGGACAACTGCAACTAATGAAAAACTGTTTTTT.

This clonotype occurred a few times. This chain links TRBV29-1 with TRBJ2-1; D possibly uses TRBD1 or TRBD2 (5 bases each). The CDR3 is made up of 12 amino acids. Germline assignment: CDR1 SQVTM and CDR2 ANQGSEA. V dropped 4 bases and J dropped 9 bases, with 13 bases sitting between them. CDR3 coding DNA: TGCAGCGTTGGGTGGGGGAATAGTGAGCAGTTCTTC. Its translation: CSVGWGNSEQFF.

This clonotype was recorded at least ten times. The rearrangement uses TRBV12-3 or TRBV12-4 and TRBJ2-3; D gene ambiguous. V was cut by 6 bases and J by 4 bases, with 23 bases left in between. This CDR3 spans 17 amino acids. CDR3 amino acids: CASSPDVIPTPPDTQYF. CDR3 sequence (DNA): TGTGCCAGCAGCCCCGACGTGATCCCCACCCCACCAGATACGCAGTATTTT.

The sample holds a few counts of this clonotype. V is TRBV20-1 and J is TRBJ2-1, with D perhaps matching TRBD2 (6 bases). Germline V gene lookup returns CDR1 DFQATT and CDR2 SNEGSKA (reference sequence). This CDR3 is 13 amino acids long. Trimming stripped 6 bases from V and 5 bases from J, with 14 bases between. The CDR3 protein is CSAVGLRDNEQFF. The CDR3 region has the DNA TGCAGTGCAGTAGGACTACGAGACAATGAGCAGTTCTTC.

This clonotype has ten or more counts. The V gene is TRBV12-3 or TRBV12-4, the J gene TRBJ2-1, with 10 positions matching TRBD2. There are 18 residues in the CDR3. The trim removed 2 bases at V and 0 bases at J, leaving 7 bases unmatched. This chain's CDR3 is CASSLFSPSGSSYNEQFF. DNA of the CDR3: TGTGCCAGCAGTTTATTTTCCCCTAGCGGGAGCTCCTACAATGAGCAGTTCTTC.

In its sample, this clonotype was seen many times. This chain joins TRBV11-2 and TRBJ2-5; a possible D gene is TRBD1 (6 bases). TRBJ2-7 matches the DNA end more closely, so the J call is doubtful. Germline CDR1 reads SGHAT; CDR2 reads FQNNGV. The CDR3 is 15 amino acids. The CDR3 is CASSSPTGTSYEQYF. CDR3 sequence (DNA): TGTGCCAGCAGCTCTCCAACGGGGACATCTTACGAGCAGTACTTC.

Notes on this clonotype: At one of its ends the junction is not consistent with the germline gene, which may arise from a read error. This sequence joins TRBV6-1 and TRBJ1-2; D uncertain. The CDR3 totals 14 residues. Germline CDR1 MNHNS, CDR2 SASEGT. CDR3 DNA: TGTACCAGCAGTGCCGGAGGCGGTCTCTATGGCTACACCTTC. It translates to CTSSAGGGLYGYTF.

The V and J genes are TRBV6-4 and TRBJ1-1, with 9 nucleotides matching TRBD1. The CDR3 is 17 amino acids. Looked up from germline, CDR1 is MRHNA and CDR2 is SNTAGT. Trimming removed 5 bases from V and 0 bases from J; junction bases left unmatched: 10. CDR3 residues: CASSMGQGRPLNTEAFF. The CDR3 DNA sequence: TGTGCCAGCAGTATGGGACAGGGCAGGCCCTTGAACACTGAAGCTTTCTTT.

The chain combines TRBV3-1 with TRBJ2-5; the match to TRBD2 covers 7 bases. Germline values: CDR1 LGHDT, CDR2 YNNKEL (reference sequence). The V and J ends lost 2 bases and 0 bases, in that order; junction bases with no gene match: 9. CDR3 length: 17 amino acids. CDR3 amino acids: CASSQKASGLYQETQYF. CDR3 in DNA: TGTGCCAGCAGCCAAAAAGCTAGCGGACTGTACCAAGAGACCCAGTACTTC.

V is TRBV7-2 and J is TRBJ2-1; a weak D match, TRBD2 (6 bases). The length of the CDR3 is 15 residues. Germline V gene lookup returns CDR1 SGHTA and CDR2 FQGNSA. The V end was cut by 5 bases, the J end by 7 bases, with 18 bases between. The CDR3 here is CASSALARGGNEQFF. The CDR3 coding sequence is TGTGCCAGCAGCGCTCTAGCGAGGGGCGGAAATGAGCAGTTCTTC. Using reference TRBV7-2 and TRBJ2-1 for the parts outside the CDR3, the full variable domain is GAGVSQSPSNKVTEKGKDVELRCDPISGHTALYWYRQSLGQGLEFLIYFQGNSAPDKSGLPSDRFSAERTGGSVSTLTIQRTQQEDSAVYLCASSALARGGNEQFFGPGTRLTVL.

The chain combines TRBV7-2 with TRBJ2-3; TRBD2 agrees at 8 bases. The CDR3 runs 16 residues. Trimming removed 5 bases from V and 2 bases from J; junction bases left unmatched: 9. Looked up from germline, CDR1 is SGHTA and CDR2 is FQGNSA. For the CDR3, the DNA is TGTGCCAGCAGCCCCTGGAGCGGGGGTGACACAGATACGCAGTATTTT. It yields the protein CASSPWSGGDTDTQYF.

The V and J genes are TRBV4-1 and TRBJ1-2; no clear D gene. CDR3 length equals 12 residues. Germline CDR1 MGHRA, CDR2 YSYEKL. Trimming stripped 0 bases from V and 1 base from J, with 0 bases between. The CDR3 DNA reads as TGCGCCAGCAGCCAAGATAACTATGGCTACACCTTC. Its translation is CASSQDNYGYTF.